Below, 31 T cell receptor beta chains from the same sample are listed, as sequenced in a study of cytomegalovirus exposure and HLA in healthy donors. Use of 60 Vbeta and 13 Jbeta primers characterized the PCR. Profiled with immunoSEQ multiplex PCR; TCRdb holds only in-frame clones, not every one. In the table there are some 150,000 clones, over 75% of which are singletons. The sequenced sample consisted of PBMCs. Receptor source: a man aged 25 to 45 in good health and CMV-seropositive.

V is TRBV6-5 and J is TRBJ1-5; 7 positions agree with TRBD1. The CDR3 runs to 13 residues. Germline lookup yields CDR1 MNHEY and CDR2 SVGAGI. V was clipped by 7 bases and J by 7 bases; unmatched bases: 7. Here the CDR3 DNA reads TGTGCCAGCAAGCAGACAGGGCAGCAGCCCCAGCATTTT. Amino acid sequence: CASKQTGQQPQHF.

The chain links TRBV5-4 to TRBJ2-3, with D possibly matching TRBD2 (6 bases). The CDR3 runs to 14 residues. Per germline, CDR1 SGHNT and CDR2 YYREEE (reference sequence). Between the trimmed V and J ends, which lost 1 base and 4 bases, there was a span of 10 bases. The chain's CDR3 is CASSLWRVADTQYF. CDR3 in DNA: TGTGCCAGCAGCTTGTGGAGGGTGGCAGATACGCAGTATTTT.

This clone was found once. The chain joins TRBV30 to TRBJ2-7, with 11 bases that match TRBD2. With V trimmed by 3 bases and J by 4 bases, 2 bases remained unmatched. The CDR3 extends over 13 amino acids. Germline V gene lookup returns CDR1 GTSNPN and CDR2 SVGIG (reference sequence). CDR3 coding DNA: TGTGCCTGGAGGACTAGCGGGACATACGAGCAGTACTTC. Translated, it gives CAWRTSGTYEQYF.

The V call is TRBV29-1, the J call TRBJ2-5; D might be TRBD2 (6 bases). Trimming cost V 4 bases and J 4 bases, with 19 bases left between them. The CDR3 covers 15 residues. CDR1 SQVTM and CDR2 ANQGSEA come from the germline V gene. In nucleotides, the CDR3 is TGCAGCGTTGGCCGGTCCGGGACTTTAGGAGAGACCCAGTACTTC. This translates into CSVGRSGTLGETQYF.

The rearrangement uses TRBV29-1 and TRBJ1-1; TRBD1 matches at 7 bases. The CDR3 spans 14 residues. Germline trimming cut 2 bases from V and 5 bases from J; bases unmatched to any gene: 8. Germline lookup yields CDR1 SQVTM and CDR2 ANQGSEA. The CDR3 nucleotides are TGCAGCGTTGAAATGAACAGGGGTAGAACTGAAGCTTTCTTT. Translated: CSVEMNRGRTEAFF.

Concerning this clone: Sequence at one end of the junction differs from germline and may be a read error. The rearrangement links TRBV7-9 to TRBJ1-2, with 7 nucleotides matching TRBD1. The CDR3 is made up of 16 amino acids. The germline CDR1 and CDR2 sequences are SEHNR and FQNEAQ (reference sequence). The CDR3 sequence is CSSSSPTGFPSYGYTF. DNA for the CDR3: TGTTCCAGCAGCTCCCCGACAGGGTTCCCCTCCTATGGCTACACCTTC.

The gene calls are TRBV5-1 and TRBJ2-5, with a weak D call TRBD1 (5 bases). Germline V gene data show CDR1 as SGHRS and CDR2 as YFSETQ. The V end lost 1 base, the J end lost 4 bases, and 14 bases lay between the germline ends. The CDR3 extends over 15 amino acids. CDR3 coding DNA: TGCGCCAGCAGCTTGAGGGGCCCGGATGCAGAGACCCAGTACTTC. It is translated as CASSLRGPDAETQYF.

The table lists this clone with a few counts. The chain carries TRBV28 and TRBJ1-5; D not certain. V gave up 7 bases and J gave up 5 bases, with 9 bases separating them. There are 12 residues in the CDR3. Germline CDR1 is MDHEN and CDR2 is SYDVKM. For the CDR3, the DNA is TGTGCCAGCAACACCGTGGATCAGCCCCAGCATTTT. Protein: CASNTVDQPQHF.

The V gene is TRBV2, the J gene TRBJ1-6; D gene ambiguous. With 4 bases removed from V and 6 bases from J, the gap between germline ends came to 19 bases. CDR3 size: 17 residues. Per germline, CDR1 SNHLY and CDR2 FYNNEI. CDR3 sequence reads: CASSGTLSRAGNSPLHF. CDR3 DNA sequence: TGTGCCAGCAGTGGAACCCTGAGTAGGGCGGGTAATTCACCCCTCCACTTT.

The chain has TRBV5-6 and TRBJ1-4, with D possibly TRBD1 on 6 matching bases. The V end lost 3 bases, the J end lost 6 bases, and 15 bases lay between the germline ends. This CDR3 has 15 amino acids. Germline V lookup: CDR1 SGHDT, CDR2 YYEEEE. The CDR3 is CASSSIGWTDEKLFF. The CDR3 DNA follows: TGTGCCAGCAGCTCAATAGGATGGACAGATGAAAAACTGTTTTTT. Looking up the rest from reference TRBV5-6 and TRBJ1-4 gives the full variable domain: DAGVTQSPTHLIKTRGQQVTLRCSPKSGHDTVSWYQQALGQGPQFIFQYYEEEERQRGNFPDRFSGHQFPNYSSELNVNALLLGDSALYLCASSSIGWTDEKLFFGSGTQLSVL.

The chain combines TRBV7-8 with TRBJ1-1; D gene ambiguous. Trimming left V 2 bases short and J 6 bases short, with 19 bases between. The CDR3 spans 16 residues. Germline CDR1 and CDR2: SGHVS and FQNEAQ. In nucleotides, the CDR3 is TGTGCCAGCAGCTTACGGAGCGGCTTATGGGTCGCTGAAGCTTTCTTT. This encodes CASSLRSGLWVAEAFF.

The genes are TRBV5-1 and TRBJ2-5; D may be TRBD1 (5 bases). The tail of the sequence fits TRBJ2-7 better, so the J call may be wrong. Germline loops: CDR1 SGHRS, CDR2 YFSETQ. CDR3 size: 15 residues. CDR3 amino acids: CASSLEAGQAYEQYF. DNA of the CDR3: TGCGCCAGCAGCTTGGAAGCAGGGCAAGCCTACGAGCAGTACTTC.

Concerning this clone itself: The germline gene is not matched at one end of the junction; a read error may be the cause. This chain connects TRBV7-9 to TRBJ2-7; D perhaps matches TRBD2 (5 bases). Germline CDR1 and CDR2: SEHNR and FQNEAQ (reference sequence). The CDR3 spans 9 residues. The CDR3 DNA follows: TGTTCCAGCGGCAACGAGCAGTACTTC. Translation: CSSGNEQYF.

Details on this clone: A read error may produce the germline difference seen at one junction end. The genes are TRBV6-5 and TRBJ1-1, with D uncertain. CDR3 length: 14 residues. Germline V lookup: CDR1 MNHEY, CDR2 SVGAGI. The CDR3 reads CASAFREQNAEAFF. The CDR3 DNA reads TGTGCCAGCGCATTTCGGGAGCAGAACGCTGAAGCTTTCTTT.

The rearrangement uses TRBV28 and TRBJ2-4; TRBD2 is a possible D gene (7 bases). The CDR3 spans 17 residues. CDR1 is MDHEN, CDR2 SYDVKM, per germline. The V end lost 7 bases, the J end lost 0 bases, and 19 bases lay between the germline ends. The DNA for the CDR3 is TGTGCCAGCACTTCGGAGGGGGGCGGGGGAGCCAAAAACATTCAGTACTTC. Translated, it gives CASTSEGGGGAKNIQYF.

This clone was recorded once. The chain employs TRBV5-1 and TRBJ2-1; 12 bases line up with TRBD2. Germline assignment: CDR1 SGHRS and CDR2 YFSETQ. V trimming: 2 bases; J trimming: 7 bases; junction bases outside the gene matches: 7. This CDR3 contains 16 residues. The CDR3 region has the DNA TGCGCCAGCAGCTTACGGACTAGCGGGACCGGGAATGAGCAGTTCTTC. It yields the protein CASSLRTSGTGNEQFF.

V gene TRBV18 combines with J gene TRBJ1-3; D gene uncertain. CDR1 is KGHSH, CDR2 LQKENI, per germline. V lost 1 base and J 1 base, leaving 5 bases between the germline ends. The CDR3 sequence is 14 residues long. This CDR3 reads CASSPQSSGNTIYF. DNA of the CDR3: TGTGCCAGCTCACCACAATCTTCTGGAAACACCATATATTTT.

J is TRBJ2-5 and V is TRBV10-2; maybe TRBD2 (5 bases). The CDR3 is 11 residues long. V lost 6 bases and J lost 7, with 9 bases in between. In germline, CDR1 is WSHSY, CDR2 SAAADI. The CDR3 protein is CASRDWGTQYF. The DNA for the CDR3 is TGCGCCAGCAGGGACTGGGGGACCCAGTACTTC.

The J gene is TRBJ1-2, the V gene TRBV19; 10 bases fit TRBD1. This CDR3 contains 20 residues. With 3 bases clipped from V and 0 bases from J, the junction kept 16 bases outside the gene matches. The germline V gene encodes CDR1 LNHDA and CDR2 SQIVND (reference sequence). CDR3 sequence reads: CASSISPGTGVSQANYGYTF. CDR3 DNA sequence: TGTGCCAGTAGTATTTCCCCCGGGACAGGGGTTAGCCAAGCTAACTATGGCTACACCTTC.

The chain has TRBV7-9 and TRBJ1-1, with D possibly TRBD1 on 5 matching bases. This CDR3 is built from 15 residues. Germline V gene data show CDR1 as SEHNR and CDR2 as FQNEAQ (reference sequence). V lost 1 base and J 4 bases, leaving 13 bases between the germline ends. CDR3 loop: CASSLVSGEATEAFF. The CDR3 DNA follows: TGTGCCAGCAGCTTAGTATCGGGGGAGGCCACTGAAGCTTTCTTT.

This clone showed up just a few times. This rearrangement joins TRBV6-1 to TRBJ2-1; 12 bases fit TRBD2. The germline gives CDR1 MNHNS, CDR2 SASEGT. V shed 10 bases, J shed 4 bases, and the junction held 14 bases outside the gene matches. CDR3 length equals 17 residues. The DNA for the CDR3 is TGTGCCACCTGTGACCTAGCGGGAGGGCCTATTTACAATGAGCAGTTCTTC. It translates to CATCDLAGGPIYNEQFF.

The chain links TRBV2 to TRBJ1-1, with D unclear. The germline CDR1 and CDR2 sequences are SNHLY and FYNNEI. Trimming shortened V by 7 bases and J by 5 bases, and 17 bases separated the two germline ends. This CDR3 has 14 residues. The CDR3 nucleotides are TGTGCCAGCAAATTATATTGGAGTTCGACTGAAGCTTTCTTT. Its translation is CASKLYWSSTEAFF. Filled out from reference TRBV2 and TRBJ1-1, the complete variable domain reads EPEVTQTPSHQVTQMGQEVILRCVPISNHLYFYWYRQILGQKVEFLVSFYNNEISEKSEIFDDQFSVERPDGSNFTLKIRSTKLEDSAMYFCASKLYWSSTEAFFGQGTRLTVV.

This chain connects TRBV14 to TRBJ2-1; 7 bases are a match to TRBD2. This CDR3 has 14 residues. Looked up from germline, CDR1 is SGHDN and CDR2 is FVKESK. Trimming took 4 bases from V and 4 from J; bases not matched to a gene: 4. The CDR3 spells CASSLLAVYNEQFF. In nucleotides, the CDR3 is TGTGCCAGCAGCCTCCTAGCGGTTTACAATGAGCAGTTCTTC.

V and J are TRBV11-2 and TRBJ1-1; tentatively, D is TRBD1 (5 bases). V was cut by 0 bases and J by 4 bases, with 9 bases left in between. This CDR3 has 14 amino acids. The germline V gene has CDR1 SGHAT and CDR2 FQNNGV. Here the CDR3 reads CASSLDGGITEAFF. CDR3 DNA sequence: TGTGCCAGCAGCTTAGATGGGGGGATCACTGAAGCTTTCTTT. The variable domain in full, completed from reference TRBV11-2 and TRBJ1-1, reads EAGVAQSPRYKIIEKRQSVAFWCNPISGHATLYWYQQILGQGPKLLIQFQNNGVVDDSQLPKDRFSAERLKGVDSTLKIQPAKLEDSAVYLCASSLDGGITEAFFGQGTRLTVV.

The chain is built from TRBV7-6 and TRBJ1-1, with 9 positions matching TRBD1. The CDR3 runs 14 residues. CDR1 is SGHVS, CDR2 FNYEAQ, per germline. V trimming: 4 bases; J trimming: 5 bases; junction bases outside the gene matches: 5. CDR3 nucleotides: TGTGCCAGCAGCTATACAGGGGGCGCAACTGAAGCTTTCTTT. It translates to CASSYTGGATEAFF.

The CDR3 DNA is TGTGCCATCAGTGAGTCCTGGGGGCGTAAGAATTCACCCCTCCACTTT. This codes for CAISESWGRKNSPLHF. The chain joins TRBV10-3 to TRBJ1-6; tentatively, D is TRBD1 (6 bases). CDR1 and CDR2 (germline): ENHRY, SYGVKD. Trimming removed 0 bases from V and 7 bases from J, with 13 bases in between. The CDR3 covers 16 residues.

This clone was seen a few times. The gene calls are TRBV7-2 and TRBJ1-2; 10 nucleotides agree with TRBD1. The CDR3 extends over 16 amino acids. J was trimmed by 11 bases and V by 1 base; bases with no gene match: 13. CDR1 and CDR2 (germline): SGHTA, FQGNSA. CDR3 amino acids: CASSLEPMTGGGGYTF. The CDR3 coding sequence is TGTGCCAGCAGCTTAGAACCTATGACAGGGGGCGGGGGGTACACCTTC.

This clone was detected a few times. The chain joins TRBV28 to TRBJ1-6; D is ambiguous. The V gene lost 5 bases and the J gene lost 8 bases, with 4 bases spanning the gap. The V gene's germline CDR1 is MDHEN and CDR2 SYDVKM. The CDR3 extends over 11 amino acids. The CDR3 DNA is TGTGCCAGCAGTGACTATTCACCCCTCCACTTT. It yields the protein CASSDYSPLHF.

The chain uses TRBV4-1 and TRBJ2-2; D is perhaps TRBD1 (6 bases). Germline V gene sequence: CDR1 MGHRA, CDR2 YSYEKL. The V end lost 0 bases, the J end lost 5 bases, and 19 bases lay between the germline ends. The CDR3 covers 18 residues. The DNA of the CDR3 is TGCGCCAGCAGCCAAGATGATCTTTCCGGACAGTTGACCGGGGAGCTGTTTTTT. This codes for CASSQDDLSGQLTGELFF.

The V call is TRBV4-1, the J call TRBJ2-5; TRBD2 matches at 9 bases. J lost 5 bases, V lost 2 bases, and 18 bases had no gene match. Germline V gene sequence: CDR1 MGHRA, CDR2 YSYEKL. This CDR3 spans 19 amino acids. The CDR3 here is CASSQLGSISGGFWETQYF. CDR3 bases: TGCGCCAGCAGCCAACTGGGCTCGATTAGCGGGGGTTTTTGGGAGACCCAGTACTTC.

This chain connects TRBV27 to TRBJ2-3, with D possibly TRBD2 on 5 matching bases. Trimming cost V 1 base and J 4 bases, with 9 bases left between them. In germline, CDR1 is MNHEY, CDR2 SMNVEV (reference sequence). CDR3 length equals 14 residues. The CDR3 nucleotides are TGTGCCAGCAGTTTATTGCCTAGCTCAGATACGCAGTATTTT. Translation gives CASSLLPSSDTQYF.